This paragraph reports one T cell receptor (beta chain). Its antigen remains unknown. This record comes from a study of PD-1 blockade in classical Hodgkin lymphoma. The data were produced by immunoSEQ multiplex PCR, yet TCRdb's version contains in-frame clones alone and is incomplete. The table has tens of thousands of clones, roughly 93% seen once; the top ten hold around 5%. Study-wide results and limits: Baseline TCR diversity was reportedly lower in newly diagnosed patients than in healthy donors. It was reported as lower still in relapsed/refractory patients.

Indicated time point: newly diagnosed, previously untreated cHL patient sample. There are 14 residues in the CDR3. The V gene's germline CDR1 is LNHDA and CDR2 SQIVND (reference sequence). V was clipped by 1 base and J by 4 bases, with 10 bases between them. This sequence joins TRBV19 and TRBJ1-1; no clear D. Input material: peripheral blood mononuclear cells (PBMCs). The TCR sequence derives from a human donor with classical Hodgkin lymphoma. The CDR3 DNA sequence: TGTGCCAGTAGTATAGGGCCAGACGGCACTGAAGCTTTCTTT. Translated: CASSIGPDGTEAFF.